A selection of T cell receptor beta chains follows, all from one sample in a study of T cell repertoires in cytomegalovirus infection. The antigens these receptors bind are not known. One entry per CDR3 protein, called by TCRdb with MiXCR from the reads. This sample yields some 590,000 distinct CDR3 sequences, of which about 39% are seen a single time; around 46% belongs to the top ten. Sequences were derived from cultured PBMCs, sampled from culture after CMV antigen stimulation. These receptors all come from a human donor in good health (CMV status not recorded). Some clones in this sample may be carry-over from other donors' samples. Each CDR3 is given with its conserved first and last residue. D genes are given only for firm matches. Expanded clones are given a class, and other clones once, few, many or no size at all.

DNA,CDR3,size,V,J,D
TGTGCCAGCGTAGCGGGGGGCTACAATGAGCAGTTCTTC,CASVAGGYNEQFF,NA,TRBV2,TRBJ2-1,TRBD2
TGTGCCAGCAGCTTAGGTACCACAGGGGGCGAGGACATTCAGTACTTC,CASSLGTTGGEDIQYF,NA,TRBV7-2,TRBJ2-4,TRBD1
TGTGCCAGCAGTACCGCCGACGGGTACACTGAAGCTTTCTTT,CASSTADGYTEAFF,many,TRBV27,TRBJ1-1,NA
TGTGCCAGCAGCTTAGGCATAGGGTTAGCCACCGGGGAGCTGTTTTTT,CASSLGIGLATGELFF,NA,TRBV7-2,TRBJ2-2,NA
TGCAGTGCTAGTGTTAGCCCACCGGGCAATCAGCCCCAGCATTTT,CSASVSPPGNQPQHF,NA,TRBV20-1,TRBJ1-5,NA
TGTGCCAGCAGTTTCCTAAGGGGGAATGAGCAGTTCTTC,CASSFLRGNEQFF,once,TRBV12-3/TRBV12-4,TRBJ2-1,NA
TGTGCCAGCAGCCCGATGGGGTCCTACGAGCAGTACTTC,CASSPMGSYEQYF,few,TRBV7-2,TRBJ2-7,NA
TGTGCCAGCAGCATCGGGCGCACAGATACGCAGTATTTT,CASSIGRTDTQYF,few,TRBV7-2,TRBJ2-3,NA
TGTGCCAGCAGCTTAAAGGATTTGAGGGGCTACACCTTC,CASSLKDLRGYTF,few,TRBV7-6,TRBJ1-2,NA
TGTGCCAGCAAGATTTCCAATTTGGGAACCGGGGAGCTGTTTTTT,CASKISNLGTGELFF,once,TRBV12-3/TRBV12-4,TRBJ2-2,NA
TGTGCCAGCAGCTTAGGTTACAGCCCCACAGATACGCAGTATTTT,CASSLGYSPTDTQYF,few,TRBV7-9,TRBJ2-3,NA
TGTGCCAGCAGCTCAAGACAGGGGATATTCACTGAAGCTTTCTTT,CASSSRQGIFTEAFF,NA,TRBV5-6,TRBJ1-1,TRBD1
TGTGCCATCAGCCGACAGGGGTTCGACACTGAAGCTTTCTTT,CAISRQGFDTEAFF,few,TRBV10-3,TRBJ1-1,TRBD1
TGTGCCACCAGTGATCAGGGCCTTCGCGGGGATACGCAGTATTTT,CATSDQGLRGDTQYF,NA,TRBV24-1,TRBJ2-3,NA
TGTGCCAGCAGCTCGCAACGGGGGGCAGGCGGAGAGACCCAGTACTTC,CASSSQRGAGGETQYF,many,TRBV7-8,TRBJ2-5,NA
TGTGCCAGCAGTGGAGAACTAGCGGGGAACACCGGGGAGCTGTTTTTT,CASSGELAGNTGELFF,NA,TRBV2,TRBJ2-2,TRBD2
TGTGCCAGCAGCGCCGGGACGGACGTTCTGTCCTACAATGAGCAGTTCTTC,CASSAGTDVLSYNEQFF,NA,TRBV7-9,TRBJ2-1,NA
TGTGCCAGCACGTATAGCGGGGGGGACACAGATACGCAGTATTTT,CASTYSGGDTDTQYF,NA,TRBV2,TRBJ2-3,TRBD2
TGTGCCGCCCGAGACGGTAGCTCCTACAATGAGCAGTTCTTC,CAARDGSSYNEQFF,few,TRBV10-3,TRBJ2-1,NA
TGTGCCAGCCAGTTTAGCTCCTACAATGAGCAGTTCTTC,CASQFSSYNEQFF,NA,TRBV12-3/TRBV12-4,TRBJ2-1,NA
TGTGCCAGCAGTCAATACAGGGTGGAAGAGACCCAGTACTTC,CASSQYRVEETQYF,NA,TRBV6-2/TRBV6-3,TRBJ2-5,NA
TGTGCCAGCAGCTCACTCCGGGAGTGGAGAGAGGAAAAACTGTTTTTT,CASSSLREWREEKLFF,NA,TRBV7-6,TRBJ1-4,NA
TGTGCCAGCAGGATTTTGGGGCGCACAGATACGCAGTATTTT,CASRILGRTDTQYF,NA,TRBV11-2,TRBJ2-3,NA
TGCGCCAGCAGTCAAAGGGATGCCAAAAACATTCAGTACTTC,CASSQRDAKNIQYF,NA,TRBV23-1,TRBJ2-4,NA
TGCGCCAGCAGCTTGCTTGGCCCCGCGTACAATGAGCAGTTCTTC,CASSLLGPAYNEQFF,NA,TRBV5-1,TRBJ2-1,NA
TGTGCCAGCACCGGGACTAGCTCCTACAATGAGCAGTTCTTC,CASTGTSSYNEQFF,once,TRBV6-6,TRBJ2-1,TRBD2
TGTGCCAGCACACTAGCGGGAGCACCCCGAGCTTACAATGAGCAGTTCTTC,CASTLAGAPRAYNEQFF,few,TRBV6-2/TRBV6-3,TRBJ2-1,TRBD2
TGTGCCAGCAGCGGAACAGGGGGGAGCCAAGGGACCCAGTACTTC,CASSGTGGSQGTQYF,NA,TRBV7-2,TRBJ2-5,TRBD1
TGTGCCAGCAGCTTCCTGGGGCCCGAAAACACCATATATTTT,CASSFLGPENTIYF,NA,TRBV7-9,TRBJ1-3,NA
TGTGCCAGCAGGATACCGGGCAATGAGCAGTTCTTC,CASRIPGNEQFF,few,TRBV12-3/TRBV12-4,TRBJ2-1,NA
TGTGCCAGCAGCCAGACAGACACCGCAACTAATGAAAAACTGTTTTTT,CASSQTDTATNEKLFF,NA,TRBV7-6,TRBJ1-4,NA
TGTGCCAGCGCCGGGGGGGGTTATGACAATGAGCAGTTCTTC,CASAGGGYDNEQFF,NA,TRBV7-2,TRBJ2-1,TRBD2
TGCGCCAGCAGCCAAGGGACAGACACAGATACGCAGTATTTT,CASSQGTDTDTQYF,NA,TRBV4-3,TRBJ2-3,NA
TGTGCCAGCACAGAGGTCATAGCCGCGCCCTACGAGCAGTACTTC,CASTEVIAAPYEQYF,NA,TRBV2,TRBJ2-7,NA
TGTGCCAGCAGCCAAGTCGGGAAGGATGAAAAACTGTTTTTT,CASSQVGKDEKLFF,NA,TRBV4-1,TRBJ1-4,NA
TGTGCCAGCAGCTTGCTGGGGCGAACAGATTATGGCTACACCTTC,CASSLLGRTDYGYTF,NA,TRBV5-6,TRBJ1-2,NA
TGTGCCAGCAGCGGGGACACATATACGCAGTATTTT,CASSGDTYTQYF,NA,TRBV5-3,TRBJ2-3,NA
TGTGCCAGCAGCCCTTTTTGGGGAGGGGCGCGACTACTACGCAATGAGCAGTTCTTC,CASSPFWGGARLLRNEQFF,NA,TRBV27,TRBJ2-1,TRBD2
TGTGCCAGCAGTTACAAACGAGGGGACGCCTCCTACGAGCAGTACTTC,CASSYKRGDASYEQYF,NA,TRBV6-2/TRBV6-3,TRBJ2-7,NA
TGTGCCAGCAGCCCGGCTCATGATGAAAAACTGTTTTTT,CASSPAHDEKLFF,NA,TRBV6-5,TRBJ1-4,NA
TGTGCCAGTAGATTCCGGGGGTTGGCGAACATTCAGTACTTC,CASRFRGLANIQYF,few,TRBV19,TRBJ2-4,NA
TGCGCCAGCAGCCCAGTAGTAGGACTATCACCTGGAGAGACCCAGTACTTC,CASSPVVGLSPGETQYF,NA,TRBV5-1,TRBJ2-5,NA
TGTGCCAGCAGGACGCCGGGAAGGGATGGAAACACCATATATTTT,CASRTPGRDGNTIYF,few,TRBV28,TRBJ1-3,NA
TGTGCCAGCAGTGGGATGAGTCTCCTCCACTTT,CASSGMSLLHF,few,TRBV6-1,TRBJ1-6,NA
TGTGCCAGCAGCTTAGGGGCACCGACTGAAGCTTTCTTT,CASSLGAPTEAFF,many,TRBV7-2,TRBJ1-1,NA
TGTGCCAGCCAAACTCTGGGACGGAGCTCCTACGAGCAGTACTTC,CASQTLGRSSYEQYF,NA,TRBV6-2/TRBV6-3,TRBJ2-7,NA
TGTGCCAGCAGTCGACGGACTAGCGGGGCCACCGGGGAGCTGTTTTTT,CASSRRTSGATGELFF,few,TRBV6-2/TRBV6-3,TRBJ2-2,TRBD2
TGTGCCAGCAGAAGTCAGGGGGAAGAGACCCAGTACTTC,CASRSQGEETQYF,NA,TRBV6-2/TRBV6-3,TRBJ2-5,TRBD1
TGTGCCAGCAGTAAGACTAAGGAGCTGTTTTTT,CASSKTKELFF,NA,TRBV6-2/TRBV6-3,TRBJ2-2,NA
TGCAGTGCTTCCCACGACTACGAGCAGTACTTC,CSASHDYEQYF,once,TRBV20-1,TRBJ2-7,NA
TGTGCCAGTAGTACCGGACCTGGGGATGGCTACACCTTC,CASSTGPGDGYTF,NA,TRBV19,TRBJ1-2,NA
TGCAGTGCTAGTCGTGGGGTAAAGGGTCCCAATCAGCCCCAGCATTTT,CSASRGVKGPNQPQHF,NA,TRBV20-1,TRBJ1-5,NA
TGCAGTGCTAGAGGGATGAGGCTAGCGGGGGTCGGTGAGCAGTTCTTC,CSARGMRLAGVGEQFF,NA,TRBV20-1,TRBJ2-1,TRBD2